This T cell receptor beta chain was sequenced in a study of tumor-infiltrating lymphocytes in localized non-small cell lung cancer. For the study at large: The cohort mixed smokers and never-smokers, several histologies, and some post-neoadjuvant-chemotherapy samples. Study-wide results and limits: No link was found between tumor T-cell fraction and recurrence-free survival.

Per the germline V gene, CDR1 is SGHAT and CDR2 is FQDESV (reference sequence). CDR3 length: 17 amino acids. V was pared by 2 bases and J by 0 bases, with 15 bases between. Assay: immunoSEQ multiplex PCR; the TCRdb copy retains only in-frame clones and omits some. Of roughly 11,000 clones listed, 84% are singletons. Details on this clone: Its antigen is currently unknown.

The chain uses TRBV11-1 and TRBJ2-3, with D tentatively TRBD1 (6 bases). The sequenced sample consisted of lung tumor tissue. This receptor was taken from a human donor with non-small cell lung cancer. In nucleotides, the CDR3 is TGTGCCAGCAGCTTATCGGGCAGGACAGACAGCACAGATACGCAGTATTTT. This translates into CASSLSGRTDSTDTQYF. Using reference TRBV11-1 and TRBJ2-3 for the parts outside the CDR3, the full variable domain is EAEVAQSPRYKITEKSQAVAFWCDPISGHATLYWYRQILGQGPELLVQFQDESVVDDSQLPKDRFSAERLKGVDSTLKIQPAELGDSAMYLCASSLSGRTDSTDTQYFGPGTRLTVL.